The rows below give T cell receptor beta chains drawn from one sample of a study of cytomegalovirus exposure and HLA in healthy donors. Here immunoSEQ multiplex PCR was the method, and the copy in TCRdb shows in-frame clones only, minus some. The sample carries roughly 140,000 clones, about 70% recorded once. Sequencing used PBMCs. Source of these receptors: a man aged 55 to 69 in good health and CMV-seronegative. Each CDR3 is given with its conserved first and last residue. The D gene is left open where the match is weak. Some rows have no size entry. The others give once, few or many, or a class for an expanded clone.

abundance	v_gene	j_gene	d_gene	CDR3nt	CDR3aa
.	TRBV7-6	TRBJ1-4	TRBD1	TGTGCCAGCAGCGAGCGGCCGCGGACAGGGGCCAATGAAAAACTGTTTTTT	CASSERPRTGANEKLFF
.	TRBV7-3	TRBJ2-1	.	TGTGCCAGCAGCTCGCAGGGAGGGGGGAGGAATGAGCAGTTCTTC	CASSSQGGGRNEQFF
.	TRBV18	TRBJ1-5	.	TGTGCCAGCTCACCACCGCCAGGGCTTAATCAGCCCCAGCATTTT	CASSPPPGLNQPQHF
once	TRBV4-2	TRBJ2-7	.	TGTGCCAGCAGCCAAGAGGCAGGGATCGCCTACGAGCAGTACTTC	CASSQEAGIAYEQYF
.	TRBV5-1	TRBJ2-2	TRBD2	TGCGCCAGCAGCTTGGATCCGGGAGGGTACACCGGGGAGCTGTTTTTT	CASSLDPGGYTGELFF
.	TRBV28	TRBJ2-1	TRBD1	TGTGCCAGCAGTTTTTCGTGGGGACAGTCTTACAATGAGCAGTTCTTC	CASSFSWGQSYNEQFF
.	TRBV27	TRBJ2-1	.	TGTGCCAGCAGCCCGGCAGGGGTCGGCAATGAGCAGTTCTTC	CASSPAGVGNEQFF
.	TRBV18	TRBJ1-1	TRBD1	TGTGCCAGCTCACCATTCAGGGCAGGGGGCGGGTACACTGAAGCTTTCTTT	CASSPFRAGGGYTEAFF
few	TRBV10-3	TRBJ1-5	.	TGTGCCATCAGTGGGGCAGGGGACTATAGCAATCAGCCCCAGCATTTT	CAISGAGDYSNQPQHF
once	TRBV7-2	TRBJ1-2	.	TGTGCCAGCAGCTTAGGCCTGGGGAGGTCCTATGGCTACACCTTC	CASSLGLGRSYGYTF
.	TRBV5-1	TRBJ2-5	.	TGCGCCAGCAGCCTGAACAGGGAAGGCCTGGGGGAGACCCAGTACTTC	CASSLNREGLGETQYF
few	TRBV9	TRBJ2-7	TRBD2	TGTGCCAGCAGCGTAGACGCGGGGGTAGAGTGGGAGCAGTACTTC	CASSVDAGVEWEQYF
.	TRBV5-6	TRBJ1-3	.	TGTGCCAGCAGCCTCCGGGGGGGTCAGAACTCTGGAAACACCATATATTTT	CASSLRGGQNSGNTIYF
.	TRBV6-1	TRBJ1-1	.	TGTGCCAGCAGTGAAGCGCAGGGAGGCGTGGCTGAAGCTTTCTTT	CASSEAQGGVAEAFF
.	TRBV19	TRBJ2-3	.	TGTGCCAGTAGTCCCCGTTCTCCTCCTAGCACAGATACGCAGTATTTT	CASSPRSPPSTDTQYF
.	TRBV5-1	TRBJ1-1	.	TGCGCCAGCAGCTTGTTGGGCTCGGGGGAAGGTGAAGCTTTCTTT	CASSLLGSGEGEAFF
.	TRBV7-9	TRBJ1-3	TRBD1	TGTGCCAGCAGCTTCGAGGGGGAGGACAGGCACCCTGGAAACACCATATATTTT	CASSFEGEDRHPGNTIYF
.	TRBV19	TRBJ1-1	.	TGTGCCAGTAGTCCCTGGACAGTTACTACGGCTGAAGCTTTCTTT	CASSPWTVTTAEAFF
.	TRBV6-5	TRBJ1-2	.	TGTGCCAGCAGTCTCTATACAGGGAATGGCGGCTACACCTTC	CASSLYTGNGGYTF
once	TRBV9	TRBJ1-1	.	TGTGCCAGCAGCGTAGAAACACGGGGGAACACTGAAGCTTTCTTT	CASSVETRGNTEAFF
once	TRBV28	TRBJ1-4	.	TGTGCCAGCAGTAGGACCGGGGAAAAGAGTGAAAAACTGTTTTTT	CASSRTGEKSEKLFF
.	TRBV7-3	TRBJ2-2	TRBD1	TGTGCCAGCAGCCCCGACAGGGACGACACCGGGGAGCTGTTTTTT	CASSPDRDDTGELFF
.	TRBV27	TRBJ2-7	TRBD2	TGTGCCAGCAGTTGTCCGGGACTAGCGGGAGGGGTCTACGAGCAGTACTTC	CASSCPGLAGGVYEQYF
.	TRBV10-3	TRBJ1-2	TRBD1	TGTGCCATCAGTGGAAGGGACAGCACTATGGGCTACACCTTC	CAISGRDSTMGYTF
.	TRBV7-2	TRBJ2-1	TRBD2	TGTGCCAGCAGCATAGAGGTTACGCGGGGGGGGAACGGGAATGAGCAGTTCTTC	CASSIEVTRGGNGNEQFF
.	TRBV19	TRBJ2-2	TRBD2	TGTGCCACGGCGGCAGGGAGGGGCGGGGAGCTGTTTTTT	CATAAGRGGELFF
.	TRBV1	TRBJ1-2	.	TGCACCAGCAGCCGGCGGACAGAGGGTGGCTACACCTTC	CTSSRRTEGGYTF
.	TRBV4-2	TRBJ2-2	.	TGTGCCAGCAGCCAAGTTTTCGGCAGGGGTAACGGGGAGCTGTTTTTT	CASSQVFGRGNGELFF
.	TRBV7-3	TRBJ2-1	TRBD2	TGTGCCAGCAGCCCCTCGACTAGCGAGCAGTTCTTC	CASSPSTSEQFF
few	TRBV4-3	TRBJ1-4	.	TGCGCCAGCAGCCCTCGTCAGGTCATAGGGGGTGAAAAACTGTTTTTT	CASSPRQVIGGEKLFF
.	TRBV5-4	TRBJ2-4	TRBD1	TGTGCCAGCAGCCGTCAGGGGGCCGCAAACATTCAGTACTTC	CASSRQGAANIQYF
once	TRBV6-5	TRBJ2-2	TRBD1	TGTGCCAGCAGTCGGACAGGAGCGAACACCGGGGAGCTGTTTTTT	CASSRTGANTGELFF
.	TRBV7-6	TRBJ1-3	.	TGTGCCAGCAGCTCCCTCGTCCTATCTGGAAACACCATATATTTT	CASSSLVLSGNTIYF
few	TRBV7-3	TRBJ1-1	TRBD1	TGTGCCAGCAGCCGAGGGGGCACGAACACTGAAGCTTTCTTT	CASSRGGTNTEAFF
few	TRBV9	TRBJ2-7	TRBD2	TGTGCCAGCAGCGTAGGTGATAGCGGGAGACGGGACGAGCAGTACTTC	CASSVGDSGRRDEQYF
.	TRBV7-6	TRBJ2-3	.	TGTGCCAGCAGCTTAGAAGATCCTGGACGGGGTGGCACAGATACGCAGTATTTT	CASSLEDPGRGGTDTQYF
.	TRBV11-1	TRBJ2-3	.	TGTGCCAGCAGCTTTAGGGACATATACCGTTATAGCACAGATACGCAGTATTTT	CASSFRDIYRYSTDTQYF
.	TRBV18	TRBJ1-3	TRBD1	TGTGCCAGCTCACCGAGGGACAGGGTGATCGACACCATATATTTT	CASSPRDRVIDTIYF
.	TRBV28	TRBJ1-5	.	TGTGCCAGCGGATACGGGAGCAATCAGCCCCAGCATTTT	CASGYGSNQPQHF
.	TRBV5-4	TRBJ2-1	TRBD1	TGTGCCAGCAGCGCCGGACAGGGTCAATACAATGAGCAGTTCTTC	CASSAGQGQYNEQFF
.	TRBV12-5	TRBJ2-2	.	TGTGCTAGTGGTTTGGTCGCCGGGGAGCTGTTTTTT	CASGLVAGELFF
few	TRBV28	TRBJ1-1	TRBD1	TGTGCCAGCAGTACCCCACAGGGGGCGGCCACTGAAGCTTTCTTT	CASSTPQGAATEAFF
.	TRBV7-9	TRBJ2-1	TRBD2	TGTGCCAGCAGCCCACCTAGCGGGAGAGACAATGAGCAGTTCTTC	CASSPPSGRDNEQFF
.	TRBV11-1	TRBJ2-1	TRBD1	TGTGCCAGCAGCCGGGACAGGGGAATCAATGAGCAGTTCTTC	CASSRDRGINEQFF
once	TRBV30	TRBJ1-5	TRBD1	TGTGCCTGGAGTGTACAGGGGGATGGGCCCCAGCATTTT	CAWSVQGDGPQHF
.	TRBV5-6	TRBJ1-1	TRBD1	TGTGCCAGCAGCAACGACAGGGTCGCTGAAGCTTTCTTT	CASSNDRVAEAFF